One and the same sample provided the 28 T cell receptor beta chains below, sequenced in a study of T cell repertoires in ileal Crohn's disease. Sample time point: neoterminal ileum biopsy at postoperative endoscopy, about 6 months after surgery. Clones were sequenced by immunoSEQ multiplex PCR, and TCRdb holds only the in-frame ones, with some missing. Of about 59,000 clones detected, approximately 91% appear once; the ten largest clones hold about 2%. The sequenced material came from ileal tissue. Receptor source: an adult with Crohn's disease.

This clone has just one count. The chain recombines TRBV5-1 with TRBJ1-2, with TRBD1 matching 7 bases. This CDR3 has 16 amino acids. Germline CDR1 SGHRS, CDR2 YFSETQ. The J segment lost 5 bases and the V segment lost 2 bases, leaving 12 bases of the junction unmatched. In nucleotides, the CDR3 is TGCGCCAGCAGCTTACAAATTTCACCAGGGGGATATGGCTACACCTTC. This codes for CASSLQISPGGYGYTF.

By share, this clone ranks as medium-sized. The rearrangement uses TRBV6-5 and TRBJ1-3; no clear D gene. The V end lost 4 bases, the J end lost 8 bases, and 6 bases lay between the germline ends. The CDR3 spans 11 residues. Germline assignment: CDR1 MNHEY and CDR2 SVGAGI. The CDR3 DNA follows: TGTGCCAGCAGTTTGGGAGACACCATATATTTT. Its protein is CASSLGDTIYF.

The chain recombines TRBV5-1 with TRBJ1-2; tentative D call: TRBD1 (5 bases). The CDR3 sequence is 16 residues long. V was pared by 4 bases and J by 0 bases, with 16 bases between. Per germline, CDR1 SGHRS and CDR2 YFSETQ. Here the CDR3 reads CASSPRGAATNYGYTF. CDR3 bases: TGCGCCAGCAGCCCCCGTGGGGCGGCAACTAACTATGGCTACACCTTC.

The J gene is TRBJ1-2, the V gene TRBV5-6; D unclear. The germline V gene encodes CDR1 SGHDT and CDR2 YYEEEE. The V and J ends lost 4 bases and 14 bases respectively, with 15 bases between them. This CDR3 region has 11 residues. Here the CDR3 DNA reads TGTGCCAGCAGCCGGGGATCGGACGGGACCTTC. This gives the protein CASSRGSDGTF.

The chain combines TRBV7-2 with TRBJ1-2, with 7 positions matching TRBD1. After removal of 2 bases from V and 7 bases from J, the junction contained 4 bases not matched to a gene. The CDR3 loop spans 13 amino acids. Germline V gene data show CDR1 as SGHTA and CDR2 as FQGNSA. The CDR3, as DNA: TGTGCCAGCAGCTTAAGGGACAGTCGTGGCTACACCTTC. The encoded protein is CASSLRDSRGYTF.

J is TRBJ2-5 and V is TRBV4-1; TRBD2 matches at 7 bases. Germline CDR1 and CDR2: MGHRA and YSYEKL. The junction had 2 bases not matched to a gene; V was cut back by 0 bases and J by 1 base. This CDR3 region has 15 residues. CDR3 nucleotides: TGCGCCAGCAGCCAAGAAGCGGGACCCCAAGAGACCCAGTACTTC. Amino acid sequence: CASSQEAGPQETQYF.

The chain recombines TRBV11-3 with TRBJ1-1; a weak D match, TRBD1 (5 bases). Trimming stripped 5 bases from V and 2 bases from J, with 9 bases between. The germline V gene has CDR1 SGHNT and CDR2 YENEEA. The CDR3 is 13 residues long. The CDR3 DNA reads TGTGCCAGCAGCGCAGGGTTAAACACTGAAGCTTTCTTT. This sequence encodes CASSAGLNTEAFF. Supplemented by reference TRBV11-3 and TRBJ1-1, the full variable domain reads EAGVVQSPRYKIIEKKQPVAFWCNPISGHNTLYWYLQNLGQGPELLIRYENEEAVDDSQLPKDRFSAERLKGVDSTLKIQPAELGDSAVYLCASSAGLNTEAFFGQGTRLTVV.

The chain combines TRBV7-6 with TRBJ2-3, with 14 bases lining up with TRBD2. The CDR3 has 18 residues. After removal of 4 bases from V and 2 bases from J, the junction contained 8 bases not matched to a gene. Germline assignment: CDR1 SGHVS and CDR2 FNYEAQ. The CDR3 bases are TGTGCCAGCAGCTCCGGGACTAGCGGGAGAAGTCTCACAGATACGCAGTATTTT. This encodes CASSSGTSGRSLTDTQYF.

The CDR3 loop reads CASSSKRETDTQYF. CDR3 in DNA: TGTGCCAGTAGTTCCAAGCGGGAGACAGATACGCAGTATTTT. The chain combines TRBV19 with TRBJ2-3; 8 positions match TRBD2. With V trimmed by 5 bases and J by 3 bases, 4 bases remained unmatched. CDR1 is LNHDA, CDR2 SQIVND, per germline (reference sequence). This CDR3 spans 14 amino acids.

The CDR3 spells CASSLDMSGSSYEQYF. CDR3 in DNA: TGTGCCAGCAGCTTAGATATGTCGGGGTCCTCCTACGAGCAGTACTTC. The rearrangement uses TRBV7-2 and TRBJ2-7; TRBD2 is a possible D gene (5 bases). Germline V gene sequence: CDR1 SGHTA, CDR2 FQGNSA. V lost 1 base to trimming and J lost 0 bases, with 13 bases between them. The CDR3 consists of 16 residues.

The chain joins TRBV28 to TRBJ1-2; TRBD1 is a possible D gene (6 bases). This CDR3 region has 13 residues. Germline assignment: CDR1 MDHEN and CDR2 SYDVKM. V lost 7 bases and J lost 5, with 14 bases in between. Written as DNA, the CDR3 is TGTGCCAGCAAAACAGGGAAACGGTATGGCTACACCTTC. As protein: CASKTGKRYGYTF.

The chain uses TRBV6-5 and TRBJ1-6; a possible D gene is TRBD1 (5 bases). The CDR3 contains 13 residues. V was clipped by 7 bases and J by 7 bases, with 11 bases between them. The germline V gene encodes CDR1 MNHEY and CDR2 SVGAGI. Here the CDR3 reads CASKGRDNSPLHF. For the CDR3, the DNA is TGTGCCAGCAAAGGGAGGGACAATTCACCCCTCCACTTT.

The chain joins TRBV6-5 to TRBJ2-3, with 7 bases that match TRBD2. Germline lookup yields CDR1 MNHEY and CDR2 SVGAGI. This CDR3 has 16 amino acids. The V gene end was trimmed by 3 bases and the J gene end by 0 bases; junction bases not matched to a gene: 6. The CDR3 DNA follows: TGTGCCAGCAGTTATCCTAGCGGTTCTAGCACAGATACGCAGTATTTT. It yields the protein CASSYPSGSSTDTQYF.

The chain uses TRBV28 and TRBJ1-1; 10 nucleotides line up with TRBD1. The CDR3 is made up of 16 amino acids. The V segment lost 8 bases and the J segment 0 bases; nucleotides outside the gene matches: 9. Germline V lookup: CDR1 MDHEN, CDR2 SYDVKM. The DNA of the CDR3 is TGTGCCAGCGGGTGGGGGACAGGGGACGTGAACACTGAAGCTTTCTTT. This sequence encodes CASGWGTGDVNTEAFF.

V gene TRBV11-2 combines with J gene TRBJ1-5; 8 bases fit TRBD1. The germline gives CDR1 SGHAT, CDR2 FQNNGV. Trimming cost V 1 base and J 4 bases; bases outside gene matches: 0. This CDR3 has 14 residues. CDR3: CASSLGTGNQPQHF. CDR3 in DNA: TGTGCCAGCAGCTTAGGGACAGGGAATCAGCCCCAGCATTTT.

There are a few counts of this clone. V usage is TRBV5-4 and J usage is TRBJ2-1; 8 positions match TRBD2. J gave up 4 bases and V 1 base, and 4 bases lay outside the gene matches. This CDR3 is built from 15 residues. Germline CDR1 SGHNT, CDR2 YYREEE (reference sequence). CDR3 amino acids: CASSLKLAEYNEQFF. Here the CDR3 DNA reads TGTGCCAGCAGCTTGAAACTAGCGGAATACAATGAGCAGTTCTTC.

This chain links TRBV11-2 with TRBJ1-1; TRBD1 aligns across 7 bases. This CDR3 is 18 amino acids long. With 6 bases clipped from V and 0 bases from J, the junction kept 16 bases outside the gene matches. From germline, CDR1 is SGHAT and CDR2 FQNNGV. The chain's CDR3 is CASRKGAAGPRLNTEAFF. The CDR3 DNA is TGTGCCAGCAGGAAGGGGGCAGCAGGGCCCCGCTTGAACACTGAAGCTTTCTTT.

This clone has just one count. This chain connects TRBV7-9 to TRBJ2-7; TRBD1 is a possible D gene (6 bases). Trimming cost V 3 bases and J 0 bases, with 15 bases left between them. Per germline, CDR1 SEHNR and CDR2 FQNEAQ (reference sequence). This CDR3 contains 16 residues. CDR3 amino acids: CASSFGAGESSYEQYV. The DNA of the CDR3 is TGTGCCAGCAGCTTTGGTGCAGGGGAAAGCTCCTACGAGCAGTACGTC.

V and J are TRBV29-1 and TRBJ2-5; D gene uncertain. This CDR3 is built from 12 residues. Germline loops: CDR1 SQVTM, CDR2 ANQGSEA. Deletions cut 5 bases from V and 5 bases from J, with 12 bases between. CDR3 bases: TGCAGCGTTTCCGCAGGTGGGGAGACCCAGTACTTC. Amino acids: CSVSAGGETQYF.

This chain uses TRBV6-5 with TRBJ1-6; 7 nucleotides line up with TRBD1. The V gene end was trimmed by 6 bases and the J gene end by 6 bases; junction bases not matched to a gene: 5. CDR1 is MNHEY and CDR2 is SVGAGI in the germline V gene. The CDR3 runs 14 residues. The CDR3 DNA sequence: TGTGCCAGCAGGCTCGGGACAGTTAATTCACCCCTCCACTTT. Amino acids: CASRLGTVNSPLHF.

The V gene is TRBV28, the J gene TRBJ1-2; 8 bases fit TRBD1. With V trimmed by 8 bases and J by 3 bases, 11 bases remained unmatched. Germline values: CDR1 MDHEN, CDR2 SYDVKM. The CDR3 is 15 residues long. Written as DNA, the CDR3 is TGTGCCAGCTTCCCAGGGGCAGGGGGCCACTATGGCTACACCTTC. It translates to CASFPGAGGHYGYTF.

J is TRBJ1-1 and V is TRBV18; 9 bases line up with TRBD1. CDR1 is KGHSH and CDR2 is LQKENI in the germline V gene. After removal of 7 bases from V and 3 bases from J, the junction contained 3 bases not matched to a gene. There are 13 residues in the CDR3. The CDR3 spells CASYRDRDTEAFF. In DNA, the CDR3 is TGTGCCAGCTACCGGGACAGGGACACTGAAGCTTTCTTT.

The chain is built from TRBV5-1 and TRBJ2-5, with 10 positions matching TRBD2. CDR3 length equals 16 residues. Germline trimming cut 1 base from V and 3 bases from J; bases unmatched to any gene: 6. The V gene's germline CDR1 is SGHRS and CDR2 YFSETQ. DNA of the CDR3: TGCGCCAGCAGCTTGTTCCCCACTAGCGGGAAAGAGACCCAGTACTTC. It specifies CASSLFPTSGKETQYF. Supplemented by reference TRBV5-1 and TRBJ2-5, the full variable domain reads KAGVTQTPRYLIKTRGQQVTLSCSPISGHRSVSWYQQTPGQGLQFLFEYFSETQRNKGNFPGRFSGRQFSNSRSEMNVSTLELGDSALYLCASSLFPTSGKETQYFGPGTRLLVL.

DNA of the CDR3: TGCAGCGCCGAAACAGGGTCCTCCTACGAGCAGTACTTC. Amino acid sequence: CSAETGSSYEQYF. This chain connects TRBV29-1 to TRBJ2-7; perhaps TRBD1 as D (6 bases). Germline assignment: CDR1 SQVTM and CDR2 ANQGSEA. Trimming took off 7 bases at V and 0 bases at J, with 13 bases between the two ends. The CDR3 is 13 residues long.

V and J are TRBV6-5 and TRBJ2-2; 12 nucleotides line up with TRBD2. The CDR3 sequence is 16 residues long. Germline-derived CDR1 and CDR2 are MNHEY and SVGAGI. Unmatched junction bases numbered 4, after V lost 2 bases and J lost 6 bases. CDR3 coding DNA: TGTGCCAGCAGTTACCTAGCGGGGGGGCCGGCCGGGGAGCTGTTTTTT. Translated: CASSYLAGGPAGELFF.

The V gene is TRBV5-1, the J gene TRBJ1-2, with 10 bases aligning to TRBD1. From germline, CDR1 is SGHRS and CDR2 YFSETQ. The CDR3 loop spans 15 amino acids. V trimming: 3 bases; J trimming: 4 bases; junction bases outside the gene matches: 6. The CDR3 here is CASSSGQGGSYGYTF. CDR3 nucleotides: TGCGCCAGCAGCTCTGGACAGGGGGGAAGCTATGGCTACACCTTC. Combining the CDR3 with reference TRBV5-1 and TRBJ1-2 gives the whole variable domain KAGVTQTPRYLIKTRGQQVTLSCSPISGHRSVSWYQQTPGQGLQFLFEYFSETQRNKGNFPGRFSGRQFSNSRSEMNVSTLELGDSALYLCASSSGQGGSYGYTFGSGTRLTVV.

The rearrangement uses TRBV7-3 and TRBJ2-3; 9 nucleotides agree with TRBD2. The CDR3 contains 16 residues. V lost 3 bases and J lost 4; bases outside the gene matches: 8. CDR1 and CDR2 from the germline V gene are SGHTA and FQGTGA. CDR3 coding DNA: TGTGCCAGCAGCTTGCTTAGCGGGAGTGACCCAGATACGCAGTATTTT. Protein sequence: CASSLLSGSDPDTQYF.

This clone was counted once. This chain connects TRBV4-3 to TRBJ2-5, with D maybe TRBD1 (6 bases). V lost 1 base and J lost 9, with 12 bases in between. The CDR3 consists of 13 residues. The germline V gene has CDR1 LGHNA and CDR2 YSLEER. CDR3 sequence (DNA): TGCGCCAGCAGCCAAGGCAGGGGATCTCCCCAGTACTTC. It is translated as CASSQGRGSPQYF.